The 21 T cell receptor beta chains listed next were all sequenced from one sample in a study of blood T cell repertoires in COVID-19. TCRdb's copy holds only in-frame clones and misses some; the assay was immunoSEQ multiplex PCR. The sample holds approximately 440,000 clones, roughly 88% seen once. The sample consisted of peripheral blood. These receptors all stem from a woman in her forties or fifties with COVID-19, enrolled during active disease.

Notes on this clone: Relative to the germline gene, one junction end is altered; a read error may explain this. V is TRBV5-4 and J is TRBJ2-1; TRBD2 matches at 8 bases. Germline V gene data show CDR1 as SGHNT and CDR2 as YYREEE (reference sequence). This CDR3 has 16 amino acids. This CDR3 is CASSPPSGGSFNEQFF. The CDR3 DNA follows: TGTGCCAGCAGCCCGCCCAGCGGGGGTTCCTTCAATGAGCAGTTCTTC.

The chain links TRBV5-1 to TRBJ1-4, with 12 positions matching TRBD1. CDR1 and CDR2 (germline): SGHRS, YFSETQ. The CDR3 is made up of 17 amino acids. The J segment lost 8 bases and the V segment lost 0 bases, leaving 8 bases of the junction unmatched. Here the CDR3 reads CASSLELQGTGGEKLFF. In DNA form, the CDR3 reads TGCGCCAGCAGCTTGGAGTTGCAAGGGACAGGGGGCGAAAAACTGTTTTTT.

This sequence joins TRBV28 and TRBJ1-2; unclear D gene. Germline CDR1 is MDHEN and CDR2 is SYDVKM. The CDR3 length is 14 residues. V gave up 6 bases and J gave up 2 bases, with 13 bases separating them. The CDR3 DNA reads TGTGCCAGCAGGGTGATCGGGAAGAACTATGGCTACACCTTC. Translated: CASRVIGKNYGYTF.

Only one count was recorded for this clone. The rearrangement uses TRBV7-2 and TRBJ1-6; 8 nucleotides align to TRBD1. The trim removed 4 bases at V and 6 bases at J, leaving 5 bases unmatched. CDR3 size: 15 residues. Germline lookup yields CDR1 SGHTA and CDR2 FQGNSA. This CDR3 reads CASSSPTGANSPLHF. The CDR3 nucleotides are TGTGCCAGCAGCTCCCCGACAGGGGCTAATTCACCCCTCCACTTT.

Only one count was recorded for this clone. The V call is TRBV28, the J call TRBJ1-4, with TRBD1 identical over 8 bases. There are 17 residues in the CDR3. CDR1 MDHEN and CDR2 SYDVKM come from the germline V gene. Unmatched junction bases numbered 12, after V lost 5 bases and J lost 4 bases. DNA of the CDR3: TGTGCCAGCAGTCCTATGAACCCAGGGGGCCTTAATGAAAAACTGTTTTTT. It codes for CASSPMNPGGLNEKLFF.

The rearrangement uses TRBV3-1 (or the pseudogene TRBV3-2) and TRBJ1-3; TRBD1 matches at 7 bases. The CDR3 is made up of 16 amino acids. V was pared by 5 bases and J by 3 bases, with 10 bases of the junction left unmatched. Germline CDR1 and CDR2: LGHDT and YNNKEL (reference sequence). The CDR3 DNA follows: TGTGCCAGCAGCAGTCCCGCACAGGGGTATGGAAACACCATATATTTT. This gives the protein CASSSPAQGYGNTIYF.

This chain joins TRBV2 and TRBJ1-3; perhaps TRBD1 as D (6 bases). V lost 3 bases and J lost 3, with 9 bases in between. Looked up from germline, CDR1 is SNHLY and CDR2 is FYNNEI. This CDR3 has 14 residues. The CDR3 DNA is TGTGCCAGCAGTGACAGGGGCGGTGGAAACACCATATATTTT. Protein product: CASSDRGGGNTIYF.

The chain couples TRBV30 to TRBJ2-1; 8 positions agree with TRBD2. The V segment lost 2 bases and the J segment 2 bases; nucleotides outside the gene matches: 5. Per the germline V gene, CDR1 is GTSNPN and CDR2 is SVGIG (reference sequence). This CDR3 comprises 15 residues. The CDR3 region is CAWSPLAGPYNEQFF. The CDR3 bases are TGTGCCTGGAGTCCCTTAGCGGGGCCCTACAATGAGCAGTTCTTC.

The rearrangement links TRBV7-9 to TRBJ2-3; 7 nucleotides align to TRBD1. The CDR3 has 17 amino acids. J was trimmed by 4 bases and V by 6 bases; bases with no gene match: 16. Per the germline V gene, CDR1 is SEHNR and CDR2 is FQNEAQ (reference sequence). The CDR3 bases are TGTGCCAGCAGTGACAACAGGGGTGGGGCCGGGGCAGATACGCAGTATTTT. Translation gives CASSDNRGGAGADTQYF.

This clone was seen only once. The J gene is TRBJ2-1, the V gene TRBV4-1; 10 nucleotides line up with TRBD2. The V and J ends lost 0 bases and 2 bases, in that order; junction bases with no gene match: 4. This CDR3 is built from 17 residues. Germline V lookup: CDR1 MGHRA, CDR2 YSYEKL. CDR3: CASSQDKRGGPYNEQFF. CDR3 DNA: TGCGCCAGCAGCCAAGATAAGCGGGGGGGCCCCTACAATGAGCAGTTCTTC.

The rearrangement uses TRBV3-1 (or the pseudogene TRBV3-2) and TRBJ1-4; TRBD1 matches at 8 bases. CDR1 is LGHDT, CDR2 YNNKEL, per germline (reference sequence). V lost 4 bases and J lost 1; bases outside the gene matches: 2. The CDR3 spans 15 residues. The CDR3 reads CASSLTGGTNEKLFF. The CDR3 coding sequence is TGTGCCAGCAGCCTCACAGGGGGAACTAATGAAAAACTGTTTTTT.

Only a few counts were recorded for this clone. The J gene is TRBJ1-1, the V gene TRBV2; weak D call: TRBD1 (6 bases). Germline V gene lookup returns CDR1 SNHLY and CDR2 FYNNEI. V lost 8 bases and J 2 bases, leaving 15 bases between the germline ends. This CDR3 has 14 amino acids. The CDR3 sequence is CASRSTGRNTEAFF. CDR3 bases: TGTGCCAGCCGATCAACAGGGAGAAACACTGAAGCTTTCTTT.

V usage is TRBV27 and J usage is TRBJ1-1; D remains ambiguous. The CDR3 length is 16 residues. With 5 bases removed from V and 0 bases from J, the gap between germline ends came to 16 bases. Germline-derived CDR1 and CDR2 are MNHEY and SMNVEV (reference sequence). In nucleotides, the CDR3 is TGTGCCAGCAGTCCCCGGGAGGCCTCCATGAACACTGAAGCTTTCTTT. This sequence encodes CASSPREASMNTEAFF.

CDR3 sequence: CASSSALTNEQFF. In DNA, the CDR3 is TGTGCCAGCAGCTCCGCACTTACCAATGAGCAGTTCTTC. V gene TRBV7-9 combines with J gene TRBJ2-1; D remains unclear. This CDR3 has 13 residues. Trimming took off 4 bases at V and 6 bases at J, with 10 bases between the two ends. Germline lookup yields CDR1 SEHNR and CDR2 FQNEAQ (reference sequence).

The gene calls are TRBV12-5 and TRBJ1-1, with a possible D match to TRBD1 (5 bases). The germline CDR1 and CDR2 sequences are LGHNT and FRNRAP. The CDR3 is made up of 13 amino acids. The V end was cut by 4 bases, the J end by 2 bases, with 8 bases between. CDR3 protein: CASGSQGNTEAFF. CDR3 bases: TGTGCTAGTGGTTCTCAGGGTAACACTGAAGCTTTCTTT.

The gene calls are TRBV5-6 and TRBJ1-6; 9 positions match TRBD1. Germline loops: CDR1 SGHDT, CDR2 YYEEEE. The CDR3 covers 16 residues. The V segment lost 4 bases and the J segment 0 bases; nucleotides outside the gene matches: 2. CDR3: CASSPTGGSYNSPLHF. DNA for the CDR3: TGTGCCAGCAGCCCGACAGGGGGCTCCTATAATTCACCCCTCCACTTT.

The V call is TRBV30, the J call TRBJ1-1; 7 bases match TRBD1. Looked up from germline, CDR1 is GTSNPN and CDR2 is SVGIG (reference sequence). The V gene end was trimmed by 5 bases and the J gene end by 7 bases; junction bases not matched to a gene: 7. This CDR3 has 12 residues. This CDR3 is CAWATGQLEAFF. The CDR3 bases are TGTGCCTGGGCAACGGGACAGCTTGAAGCTTTCTTT.

This clone was recorded only once. The rearrangement joins TRBV12-3 or TRBV12-4 to TRBJ1-1; perhaps TRBD1 as D (5 bases). This CDR3 has 11 amino acids. V lost 8 bases, J lost 4 bases, and 8 bases lay in between. As DNA, the CDR3 is TGTGCCAGCGGGGGGGGCACTGAAGCTTTCTTT. Protein product: CASGGGTEAFF.

CDR3 nucleotide sequence: TGTGCCAGCAGCCAAGCAACTTCAAACACCGGGGAGCTGTTTTTT. Amino acid sequence: CASSQATSNTGELFF. This chain links TRBV4-2 with TRBJ2-2; D gene uncertain. V was clipped by 1 base and J by 2 bases, with 8 bases between them. The CDR3 has 15 residues. Germline CDR1 is LGHNA and CDR2 is YNFKEQ.

The V call is TRBV19, the J call TRBJ1-1; 9 bases are a match to TRBD1. CDR3 length equals 16 residues. Germline values: CDR1 LNHDA, CDR2 SQIVND (reference sequence). V was pared by 4 bases and J by 1 base, with 7 bases of the junction left unmatched. The CDR3 DNA sequence: TGTGCCAGTAGTACTACCCCGGACAGGGGGAACACTGAAGCTTTCTTT. Translation gives CASSTTPDRGNTEAFF.

The chain is built from TRBV19 and TRBJ1-1; weak D call: TRBD1 (5 bases). V gave up 3 bases and J gave up 4 bases, with 18 bases separating them. This CDR3 spans 16 amino acids. Looked up from germline, CDR1 is LNHDA and CDR2 is SQIVND (reference sequence). The CDR3 coding sequence is TGTGCCAGTAGTATGTCAGGGTTTGGGATGAGCACTGAAGCTTTCTTT. It codes for CASSMSGFGMSTEAFF.